These 30 T cell receptor beta chains came from one sample sequenced in a study of Graves' ophthalmopathy and Graves' hyperthyroidism. Amplified material comprised TCR beta CDR3 regions derived from RNA transcripts. Second-round multiplex PCR came after first-round RT-PCR with HTBI primers. TCRdb re-derived calls from the multiplex PCR reads in MiXCR, one entry per CDR3 protein. The table lists almost 400,000 distinct CDR3 sequences, around 20% of them singletons. The sequenced material came from peripheral blood. The receptors come from a woman under 30 with Graves' ophthalmopathy.

This clonotype was counted at least ten times. The chain joins TRBV7-9 to TRBJ1-1, with D uncertain. The germline V gene encodes CDR1 SEHNR and CDR2 FQNEAQ (reference sequence). The V end lost 2 bases, the J end lost 7 bases, and 14 bases lay between the germline ends. The CDR3 runs 14 residues. The CDR3 here is CASSLTNQVHEAFF. DNA for the CDR3: TGTGCCAGCAGCTTAACGAACCAGGTTCATGAAGCTTTCTTT.

The genes are TRBV2 and TRBJ1-2, with D unclear. The CDR3 is made up of 14 amino acids. The ends were cut back, 1 base at V and 3 bases at J, with 9 bases in the middle. Germline CDR1 reads SNHLY; CDR2 reads FYNNEI. The CDR3 nucleotides read TGTGCCAGCAGTGAAGAGGCACTAGACTATGGCTACACCTTC. Its protein is CASSEEALDYGYTF.

The table lists this clonotype with many counts. V and J are TRBV11-1 and TRBJ2-5; D may be TRBD1 or TRBD2 (6 bases each). Germline values: CDR1 SGHAT, CDR2 FQDESV (reference sequence). The CDR3 is made up of 14 amino acids. V lost 4 bases and J 5 bases, leaving 14 bases between the germline ends. The CDR3 here is CASSSGTQGETQYF. The CDR3 DNA reads as TGTGCCAGCAGCTCCGGGACTCAGGGGGAGACCCAGTACTTC.

This clonotype was seen repeatedly, ten times or more. The chain uses TRBV11-2 and TRBJ1-5; possible D gene TRBD1, 6 bases. The V and J ends lost 11 bases and 5 bases respectively, with 13 bases between them. This CDR3 comprises 12 residues. CDR1 and CDR2 (germline): SGHAT, FQNNGV. Here the CDR3 DNA reads TGTGCCCCACAGGGAGGGGATCAGCCCCAGCATTTT. Its protein is CAPQGGDQPQHF.

CDR3 DNA: TGTGCCAGCAGTTCACCCCCAGGGAACACTGAAGCTTTCTTT. It encodes CASSSPPGNTEAFF. V gene TRBV6-2 or TRBV6-3 combines with J gene TRBJ1-1; D gene ambiguous. Germline loops: CDR1 MNHEY, CDR2 SVGEGT. V lost 4 bases and J lost 1, with 10 bases in between. The CDR3 totals 14 residues.

This rearrangement joins TRBV6-1 to TRBJ2-5; TRBD2 agrees at 10 bases. Unmatched junction bases numbered 15, after V lost 6 bases and J lost 5 bases. This CDR3 is built from 17 residues. Germline V gene lookup returns CDR1 MNHNS and CDR2 SASEGT. The CDR3 DNA follows: TGTGCCAGCAGGGCCCTCTTAACTAGCGGGATAGGGGAGACCCAGTACTTC. It encodes CASRALLTSGIGETQYF.

There are many counts of this clonotype. The chain has TRBV4-2 and TRBJ1-5; D not certain. CDR3 size: 16 residues. Germline loops: CDR1 LGHNA, CDR2 YNFKEQ. Trimming removed 1 base from V and 0 bases from J, with 10 bases in between. CDR3 DNA sequence: TGTGCCAGCAGCCAAGTTGACGGTTATAGCAATCAGCCCCAGCATTTT. Translating it yields CASSQVDGYSNQPQHF.

Notes on this clonotype: This may be a read error, as it is one base from a much larger clone. The chain joins TRBV9 to TRBJ2-2; D tentatively fits TRBD1 or TRBD2 (5 bases each). Per germline, CDR1 SGDLS and CDR2 YYNGEE. The CDR3 has 17 residues. The CDR3 spells CPSSSRERGSNTGELFF. The CDR3 DNA reads as TGTCCCAGCAGCTCTCGGGAAAGGGGCTCGAACACCGGGGAGCTGTTTTTT.

The genes are TRBV6-1 and TRBJ2-7; 13 bases line up with TRBD2. Germline V lookup: CDR1 MNHNS, CDR2 SASEGT. The junction had 6 bases not matched to a gene; V was cut back by 5 bases and J by 5 bases. The CDR3 covers 15 residues. This chain's CDR3 is CASSPGLAGENEQYF. Written as DNA, the CDR3 is TGTGCCAGCAGTCCCGGACTAGCGGGAGAGAACGAGCAGTACTTC.

At least ten counts were recorded for this clonotype. The rearrangement uses TRBV3-1 and TRBJ2-7, with TRBD1 matching over 8 bases. Germline lookup yields CDR1 LGHDT and CDR2 YNNKEL (reference sequence). This CDR3 comprises 15 residues. V lost 4 bases to trimming and J lost 2 bases; unmatched junction nucleotides: 7. The CDR3 region is CASSRTGGSPYEQYF. The CDR3 region has the DNA TGTGCCAGCAGCCGAACAGGGGGAAGCCCCTACGAGCAGTACTTC.

The sample holds many counts of this clonotype. The CDR3 region is CSANGDSNTGELFF. The CDR3 DNA follows: TGCAGTGCTAACGGGGATTCGAACACCGGGGAGCTGTTTTTT. The chain is built from TRBV20-1 and TRBJ2-2, with D possibly TRBD2 on 5 matching bases. V lost 4 bases and J 0 bases, leaving 9 bases between the germline ends. CDR3 length: 14 amino acids. CDR1 and CDR2 from the germline V gene are DFQATT and SNEGSKA (reference sequence).

The table lists this clonotype with many counts. Here the CDR3 reads CASSFQGYTGELFF. The CDR3 DNA follows: TGTGCCAGCAGTTTTCAGGGATACACCGGGGAGCTGTTTTTT. This chain links TRBV12-3 or TRBV12-4 with TRBJ2-2; D might be TRBD1 (5 bases). V gave up 3 bases and J gave up 3 bases, with 8 bases separating them. The CDR3 is 14 amino acids.

Many counts were recorded for this clonotype. V is TRBV27 and J is TRBJ2-6, with D perhaps matching TRBD2 (5 bases). V shed 5 bases and J shed 0 bases, with 17 bases lying between them. The CDR3 length is 18 residues. Germline V CDR1 and CDR2: MNHEY, SMNVEV (reference sequence). The chain's CDR3 is CASSKTGGRTSGANVLTF. The DNA of the CDR3 is TGTGCCAGCAGTAAAACCGGAGGACGGACCTCTGGGGCCAACGTCCTGACTTTC.

This sequence joins TRBV7-2 and TRBJ2-4; no clear D. The germline V and J ends were trimmed by 5 bases and 10 bases, with 9 bases remaining between them. This CDR3 is built from 11 residues. Germline CDR1 SGHTA, CDR2 FQGNSA. The CDR3 here is CASSGSKIQYF. The CDR3 nucleotides read TGTGCCAGCAGCGGATCGAAGATTCAGTACTTC. Looking up the rest from reference TRBV7-2 and TRBJ2-4 gives the full variable domain: GAGVSQSPSNKVTEKGKDVELRCDPISGHTALYWYRQSLGQGLEFLIYFQGNSAPDKSGLPSDRFSAERTGGSVSTLTIQRTQQEDSAVYLCASSGSKIQYFGAGTRLSVL.

This clonotype was seen at least ten times. The chain joins TRBV6-1 to TRBJ1-3; tentatively, D is TRBD1 (5 bases). The CDR3 spans 15 residues. Germline-derived CDR1 and CDR2 are MNHNS and SASEGT. Deletions cut 5 bases from V and 5 bases from J, with 16 bases between. The CDR3 region has the DNA TGTGCCAGCAGTAAAGAGGGGCACTATCGAAACACCATATATTTT. It encodes CASSKEGHYRNTIYF.

The chain is built from TRBV12-3 or TRBV12-4 and TRBJ2-7, with TRBD2 identical over 11 bases. J gave up 0 bases and V 4 bases, and 8 bases lay outside the gene matches. The CDR3 is 17 residues long. The CDR3 coding sequence is TGTGCCAGCAGTTCGTCTTACGGGACTAGCGGCTCCTACGAGCAGTACTTC. Translated, it gives CASSSSYGTSGSYEQYF.

This chain joins TRBV20-1 and TRBJ2-7; D is unresolved. CDR3 length equals 12 residues. CDR1 is DFQATT, CDR2 SNEGSKA, per germline (reference sequence). The V end lost 3 bases, the J end lost 1 base, and 7 bases lay between the germline ends. The CDR3 is CSARELSYEQYF. The CDR3 DNA reads as TGCAGTGCTAGGGAGTTATCCTACGAGCAGTACTTC.

This clonotype was counted ten times or more. The chain combines TRBV27 with TRBJ1-1; D might be TRBD1 (5 bases). The CDR3 has 16 residues. The germline gives CDR1 MNHEY, CDR2 SMNVEV (reference sequence). Trimming removed 0 bases at V and 2 bases at J, with 13 bases between. In nucleotides, the CDR3 is TGTGCCAGCAGTTTATCGGTGGGGGGTACTAACACTGAAGCTTTCTTT. Translated: CASSLSVGGTNTEAFF.

This clonotype was detected many times. V and J are TRBV10-1 and TRBJ1-5; D remains ambiguous. V lost 6 bases to trimming and J lost 3 bases, with 18 bases between them. Germline CDR1 is WNHNN and CDR2 is SYGVQD (reference sequence). The CDR3 spans 16 residues. CDR3 DNA: TGCGCCAGCAGGAGGTTCATGGCCTTCCCCAATCAGCCCCAGCATTTT. Amino acids: CASRRFMAFPNQPQHF.

This clonotype was seen many times. The chain combines TRBV12-3 or TRBV12-4 with TRBJ2-7, with 8 bases aligning to TRBD2. This CDR3 region has 15 residues. V gave up 6 bases and J gave up 0 bases; unmatched junction bases: 7. CDR3 sequence: CASRPRGGASYEQYF. The CDR3 DNA reads TGTGCCAGCAGGCCCCGGGGGGGGGCCTCCTACGAGCAGTACTTC.

In this sample, this clonotype turned up many times. V is TRBV11-3 and J is TRBJ2-7, with D perhaps matching TRBD2 (6 bases). CDR3 length: 18 amino acids. CDR1 and CDR2 (germline): SGHNT, YENEEA. V gave up 4 bases and J gave up 5 bases, with 27 bases separating them. The CDR3 DNA reads TGTGCCAGCAGCTCACATAGGAGGGGACTTACTAGCTTAGACGAGCAGTACTTC. Translation: CASSSHRRGLTSLDEQYF.

This clonotype was seen many times. The gene calls are TRBV6-5 and TRBJ2-2; no reliable D call. Trimming removed 6 bases at V and 5 bases at J, with 10 bases between. Per the germline V gene, CDR1 is MNHEY and CDR2 is SVGAGI. The CDR3 is 13 residues long. Here the CDR3 DNA reads TGTGCCAGCAGCCCCCTGGGAACCGGGGAGCTGTTTTTT. Its protein is CASSPLGTGELFF.

This clonotype was counted ten times or more. This chain connects TRBV28 to TRBJ1-1; D remains ambiguous. The V and J ends lost 7 bases and 3 bases respectively, with 18 bases between them. The CDR3 has 15 amino acids. The germline V gene encodes CDR1 MDHEN and CDR2 SYDVKM. The CDR3 sequence is CASTSNPVWDTEAFF. The DNA of the CDR3 is TGTGCCAGCACTAGCAACCCCGTTTGGGACACTGAAGCTTTCTTT.

The gene calls are TRBV5-1 and TRBJ2-7; D gene ambiguous. The CDR3 runs 13 residues. V lost 1 base, J lost 6 bases, and 11 bases lay in between. From germline, CDR1 is SGHRS and CDR2 YFSETQ. CDR3 residues: CASSLLMKGEQYF. Here the CDR3 DNA reads TGCGCCAGCAGCTTGCTGATGAAGGGCGAGCAGTACTTC.

This clonotype occurred many times. The chain combines TRBV6-1 with TRBJ2-5, with 11 bases fitting TRBD1. This CDR3 is built from 15 residues. The junction had 8 bases not matched to a gene; V was cut back by 7 bases and J by 4 bases. CDR1 is MNHNS and CDR2 is SASEGT in the germline V gene. The CDR3 loop reads CASNQGQGVGETQYF. Written as DNA, the CDR3 is TGTGCCAGCAACCAGGGACAGGGGGTGGGAGAGACCCAGTACTTC.

This clonotype was observed many times. The V gene is TRBV4-3, the J gene TRBJ2-5, with 10 bases that match TRBD1. V lost 1 base to trimming and J lost 5 bases; unmatched junction nucleotides: 7. Germline assignment: CDR1 LGHNA and CDR2 YSLEER. The CDR3 contains 16 residues. The CDR3 coding sequence is TGCGCCAGCAGCCAAGGGGACAGGGGAGTTTTTGAGACCCAGTACTTC. Protein sequence: CASSQGDRGVFETQYF.

At least ten counts were recorded for this clonotype. V is TRBV28 and J is TRBJ2-7; possibly TRBD1 for D (6 bases). This CDR3 is 14 amino acids long. Looked up from germline, CDR1 is MDHEN and CDR2 is SYDVKM. V was cut by 8 bases and J by 3 bases, with 17 bases left in between. The DNA of the CDR3 is TGTGCCAGCGCCGGGTTGAGGGGGATCTACGAGCAGTACTTC. It translates to CASAGLRGIYEQYF.

Ten or more counts support this clonotype. The gene calls are TRBV6-2 or TRBV6-3 and TRBJ1-1; no reliable D call. CDR3 length equals 18 residues. Germline V lookup: CDR1 MNHEY, CDR2 SVGEGT. V was trimmed by 2 bases and J by 1 base, leaving 20 bases between them. CDR3 protein: CASSYVIGPKAGNTEAFF. DNA of the CDR3: TGTGCCAGCAGTTACGTTATAGGACCGAAGGCGGGGAACACTGAAGCTTTCTTT.

At least ten counts were recorded for this clonotype. The chain joins TRBV5-1 to TRBJ1-1; possible D gene TRBD1, 6 bases. From germline, CDR1 is SGHRS and CDR2 YFSETQ. V was trimmed by 6 bases and J by 4 bases, leaving 22 bases between them. The CDR3 has 16 residues. The CDR3 protein is CASKEPFRGTRTEAFF. The CDR3 DNA is TGCGCCAGCAAAGAGCCCTTCCGCGGGACACGCACTGAAGCTTTCTTT.

The CDR3 is CASSGRDRVQETQYF. The CDR3 DNA reads TGTGCCAGCAGTGGCCGGGACAGGGTTCAAGAGACCCAGTACTTC. This chain connects TRBV28 to TRBJ2-5; 9 nucleotides align to TRBD1. In germline, CDR1 is MDHEN, CDR2 SYDVKM. The junction had 6 bases not matched to a gene; V was cut back by 5 bases and J by 2 bases. The CDR3 spans 15 residues.